A selection of T cell receptor beta chains follows, all from one sample in a study of control samples from healthy donors and cancer patients. The assay was immunoSEQ multiplex PCR, and TCRdb's table has in-frame clones only and misses some. The sample yields about 150,000 clones, about 86% seen once. The material sequenced was blood. The origin of the receptors is a man younger than 35 in good health. Both conserved end residues are part of each CDR3. Each record gives: CDR3 DNA, CDR3 protein, CDR3 length, V gene, D gene, clone size, J gene. A D gene is named only where the DNA matches it firmly. Size tells how often a clone was seen (once, few, many) or the class of an expanded clone, and some rows leave it out.

DNA: TGTGCTAGGACGGACAATGAGCAGTTCTTC
CDR3: CARTDNEQFF
length: 10
V: TRBV27
D: .
size: .
J: TRBJ2-1

DNA: TGTGCCAGCAGGCAGGGGATCGAGCAGTACTTC
CDR3: CASRQGIEQYF
length: 11
V: TRBV14
D: .
size: .
J: TRBJ2-7

DNA: TGTGCCAGTAGAGCTCGGGACAGGGATTATAGCAATCAGCCCCAGCATTTT
CDR3: CASRARDRDYSNQPQHF
length: 17
V: TRBV19
D: TRBD1
size: .
J: TRBJ1-5

DNA: TGTGCCAGCAGCGTGGGGGATGGGGGAGATACGCAGTATTTT
CDR3: CASSVGDGGDTQYF
length: 14
V: TRBV9
D: .
size: .
J: TRBJ2-3

DNA: TGTGCCAGCAGTGGGGAGAGGTGGAACACTGAAGCTTTCTTT
CDR3: CASSGERWNTEAFF
length: 14
V: TRBV2
D: .
size: .
J: TRBJ1-1

DNA: TGTGCCAGCAGCCGAACTAGCGGAACCGGGGAGCTGTTTTTT
CDR3: CASSRTSGTGELFF
length: 14
V: TRBV3-1/TRBV3-2
D: TRBD2
size: few
J: TRBJ2-2

DNA: TGTGCCACCAGTTCGGACCCCTATGGCTACACCTTC
CDR3: CATSSDPYGYTF
length: 12
V: TRBV24-1
D: .
size: few
J: TRBJ1-2

DNA: TGTGCCAGCAGCTTAGGTGAGGGGGGGGTTTGGCTAGCCGCCGATGAGCAGTTCTTC
CDR3: CASSLGEGGVWLAADEQFF
length: 19
V: TRBV5-8
D: .
size: .
J: TRBJ2-1

DNA: TGTGCCAGCAGTGGGGTGGATGGGGCTGAGCAGTACTTC
CDR3: CASSGVDGAEQYF
length: 13
V: TRBV25-1
D: .
size: few
J: TRBJ2-7

DNA: TGTGCCAGCAGCAGACAGGCTCGCCAAGAGACCCAGTACTTC
CDR3: CASSRQARQETQYF
length: 14
V: TRBV2
D: .
size: .
J: TRBJ2-5

DNA: TGCGCCAGCAGCCATTGGAATTCACCCCTCCACTTT
CDR3: CASSHWNSPLHF
length: 12
V: TRBV4-3
D: .
size: .
J: TRBJ1-6

DNA: TGTGCCAGCAGCTTAGTTAGGGGGACGGGAAATGAGCAGTTCTTC
CDR3: CASSLVRGTGNEQFF
length: 15
V: TRBV7-8
D: .
size: .
J: TRBJ2-1

DNA: TGCAGCGTTGCGACAGGGGTGTTCACAGATACGCAGTATTTT
CDR3: CSVATGVFTDTQYF
length: 14
V: TRBV29-1
D: TRBD1
size: once
J: TRBJ2-3

DNA: TGTGCCAGCAGCCCGGACAGGGGCTTGGGCTACACCTTC
CDR3: CASSPDRGLGYTF
length: 13
V: TRBV4-2
D: TRBD1
size: once
J: TRBJ1-2

DNA: TGTGCCAGCAGTTACTCGGCAGAATACGAGCAGTACTTC
CDR3: CASSYSAEYEQYF
length: 13
V: TRBV6-5
D: .
size: .
J: TRBJ2-7

DNA: TGTGCCAGCAGTGCGGGGGGGCCCTACAATGAGCAGTTCTTC
CDR3: CASSAGGPYNEQFF
length: 14
V: TRBV27
D: TRBD2
size: once
J: TRBJ2-1

DNA: TGCGCCAGCAGATCGAGCGGGGGCGAATACGAGCAGTACTTC
CDR3: CASRSSGGEYEQYF
length: 14
V: TRBV5-1
D: TRBD2
size: .
J: TRBJ2-7

DNA: TGTGCCTGGAGTGGACAGGGAAATCAGCCCCAGCATTTT
CDR3: CAWSGQGNQPQHF
length: 13
V: TRBV30
D: TRBD1
size: .
J: TRBJ1-5

DNA: TGTGCCAGCAGCCCCCGCGGAGGACCCACAGATACGCAGTATTTT
CDR3: CASSPRGGPTDTQYF
length: 15
V: TRBV7-2
D: .
size: .
J: TRBJ2-3

DNA: TGCGCCAGCAGCCAAGATGGGGGTACAGGGGCCGATTACAATGAGCAGTTCTTC
CDR3: CASSQDGGTGADYNEQFF
length: 18
V: TRBV4-3
D: TRBD1
size: few
J: TRBJ2-1

DNA: TGTGCCAGCAGCTTAGCGCCTAGGGGTAATGAGCAGTTCTTC
CDR3: CASSLAPRGNEQFF
length: 14
V: TRBV7-8
D: .
size: .
J: TRBJ2-1

DNA: TGTGCCAGCAGCGTAGGAGGGGATCGAAGCACAGATACGCAGTATTTT
CDR3: CASSVGGDRSTDTQYF
length: 16
V: TRBV9
D: .
size: .
J: TRBJ2-3

DNA: TGTGCCAGCAGTGTGACAGGCGGCCTCAATGAGCAGTTCTTC
CDR3: CASSVTGGLNEQFF
length: 14
V: TRBV6-6
D: .
size: .
J: TRBJ2-1

DNA: TGTGCCTGGAGTCGAGGACAGGGTACAGATACGCAGTATTTT
CDR3: CAWSRGQGTDTQYF
length: 14
V: TRBV30
D: TRBD1
size: .
J: TRBJ2-3

DNA: TGTGCCAGCACCCACTCACAGGGAGCGAGCACAGATACGCAGTATTTT
CDR3: CASTHSQGASTDTQYF
length: 16
V: TRBV7-9
D: .
size: .
J: TRBJ2-3

DNA: TGTGCCTGGAGTGTAAGGCGCGACGCTAACTATGGCTACACCTTC
CDR3: CAWSVRRDANYGYTF
length: 15
V: TRBV30
D: .
size: .
J: TRBJ1-2

DNA: TGTGCCAGCAGTGAAAGGGGGGAGGGCGGCACAGATACGCAGTATTTT
CDR3: CASSERGEGGTDTQYF
length: 16
V: TRBV2
D: .
size: .
J: TRBJ2-3

DNA: TGCGCCAGCAGTGAGTTGTACAATGAGCAGTTCTTC
CDR3: CASSELYNEQFF
length: 12
V: TRBV10-2
D: .
size: .
J: TRBJ2-1

DNA: TGCGCCAGCAGCCCCCGGGGGCCCGGCTCCTACAATGAGCAGTTCTTC
CDR3: CASSPRGPGSYNEQFF
length: 16
V: TRBV4-3
D: .
size: .
J: TRBJ2-1

DNA: TGTGCCAGCGGGGCCGGGACAGGGGATAATTCACCCCTCCACTTT
CDR3: CASGAGTGDNSPLHF
length: 15
V: TRBV28
D: TRBD1
size: once
J: TRBJ1-6

DNA: TGTGCCAGCAGCCGACCGGCAGCCTACGAGCAGTACTTC
CDR3: CASSRPAAYEQYF
length: 13
V: TRBV5-8
D: .
size: .
J: TRBJ2-7

DNA: TGTGCCAGCAGTTACCAGTCACTCTACGAGCAGTACTTC
CDR3: CASSYQSLYEQYF
length: 13
V: TRBV6-2/TRBV6-3
D: .
size: .
J: TRBJ2-7

DNA: TGTGCCAGCAGTTTAAGGCCCGCGAATTTT
CDR3: CASSLRPANF
length: 10
V: TRBV27
D: .
size: .
J: TRBJ1-5

DNA: TGTGCCAGCAGCCTTAGCGGGGGGGCCGGAGATACGCAGTATTTT
CDR3: CASSLSGGAGDTQYF
length: 15
V: TRBV9
D: TRBD2
size: .
J: TRBJ2-3

DNA: TGTGCCAGCAGGAGCCGGGACAGGTGCTCCTCGAACTCTGGAAACACCATATATTTT
CDR3: CASRSRDRCSSNSGNTIYF
length: 19
V: TRBV6-4
D: TRBD1
size: .
J: TRBJ1-3

DNA: TGTGCCAGCAGATTTGGAAGCAGGGAGGGAAATGAGCAGTTCTTC
CDR3: CASRFGSREGNEQFF
length: 15
V: TRBV21-1
D: .
size: .
J: TRBJ2-1

DNA: TGTGCCAGCAGAGGACAGGGAACGGGCTACGAGCAGTACTTC
CDR3: CASRGQGTGYEQYF
length: 14
V: TRBV28
D: TRBD1
size: .
J: TRBJ2-7

DNA: TGTGCCAGCAGTGAACGGGGTTCCTACGAGCAGTACTTC
CDR3: CASSERGSYEQYF
length: 13
V: TRBV2
D: .
size: .
J: TRBJ2-7

DNA: TGTGCCAGCAGTTTAGCGGCCGGACAGGGGGACACTGAAGCTTTCTTT
CDR3: CASSLAAGQGDTEAFF
length: 16
V: TRBV28
D: TRBD1
size: few
J: TRBJ1-1

DNA: TGTGCCATCAGTGAGGGCAGGGGCTACGAGCAGTACTTC
CDR3: CAISEGRGYEQYF
length: 13
V: TRBV10-3
D: .
size: .
J: TRBJ2-7

DNA: TGCGCCAGCAGCTTGCGACGGGGACCACCCTACGAGCAGTACTTC
CDR3: CASSLRRGPPYEQYF
length: 15
V: TRBV5-1
D: .
size: .
J: TRBJ2-7

DNA: TGCAGCGTAACGACAGGATCGAGCTCTGGGGCCAACGTCCTGACTTTC
CDR3: CSVTTGSSSGANVLTF
length: 16
V: TRBV29-1
D: .
size: .
J: TRBJ2-6

DNA: TGTGCCAGCAGCCCGCGCGGGGGACTAGCGGTGCGTGAGCAGTTCTTC
CDR3: CASSPRGGLAVREQFF
length: 16
V: TRBV27
D: TRBD2
size: .
J: TRBJ2-1

DNA: TGTGCCACCAGCAGAGCAACTAGCGGTGCCGGGGAGCTGTTTTTT
CDR3: CATSRATSGAGELFF
length: 15
V: TRBV15
D: TRBD2
size: .
J: TRBJ2-2

DNA: TGTGCCAGCAGTGAAGCTTTTGGTCAGGGGTATGGCTACACCTTC
CDR3: CASSEAFGQGYGYTF
length: 15
V: TRBV6-1
D: .
size: few
J: TRBJ1-2

DNA: TGTGCCAGCAGTGAGGATCTGGGGGCGAACACTGAAGCTTTCTTT
CDR3: CASSEDLGANTEAFF
length: 15
V: TRBV2
D: .
size: .
J: TRBJ1-1

DNA: TGTGCCAGCAGCTTAGTATGGTCGATGAATCAGCCCCAGCATTTT
CDR3: CASSLVWSMNQPQHF
length: 15
V: TRBV7-9
D: .
size: .
J: TRBJ1-5

DNA: TGCGCCAGCAGCCAAGTGGCCGGTGGTAGCTTTGAGACCCAGTACTTC
CDR3: CASSQVAGGSFETQYF
length: 16
V: TRBV4-1
D: .
size: .
J: TRBJ2-5

DNA: TGTGCCAGCAGTTTTCTAAACAGGGTGGCCACTGAAGCTTTCTTT
CDR3: CASSFLNRVATEAFF
length: 15
V: TRBV27
D: .
size: .
J: TRBJ1-1

DNA: TGTGCCAGCAGTTTATCGGGGGGACAGGGTAACGAGCAGTACTTC
CDR3: CASSLSGGQGNEQYF
length: 15
V: TRBV27
D: TRBD1
size: .
J: TRBJ2-7

DNA: TGCAGCGTTGAATTCGGCCGGACCCAGTACTTC
CDR3: CSVEFGRTQYF
length: 11
V: TRBV29-1
D: .
size: once
J: TRBJ2-5

DNA: TGCAGCGTTTCATTCGATGGCTACACCTTC
CDR3: CSVSFDGYTF
length: 10
V: TRBV29-1
D: .
size: .
J: TRBJ1-2

DNA: TGTGCCACCAGCAGATCCAGGGATAGCTACGAGCAGTACTTC
CDR3: CATSRSRDSYEQYF
length: 14
V: TRBV15
D: .
size: .
J: TRBJ2-7

DNA: TGTGCCAGCAGCCGGGACTTGGCCTACTCCTACAATGAGCAGTTCTTC
CDR3: CASSRDLAYSYNEQFF
length: 16
V: TRBV7-3
D: .
size: .
J: TRBJ2-1

DNA: TGTGCCAGCAGCAACCAACCGGGACAGCTCTCTGGAAACACCATATATTTT
CDR3: CASSNQPGQLSGNTIYF
length: 17
V: TRBV9
D: TRBD1
size: few
J: TRBJ1-3

DNA: TGTGCCAGTCGCTTAGCAGGGCGGGAGACCCAGTACTTC
CDR3: CASRLAGRETQYF
length: 13
V: TRBV19
D: .
size: .
J: TRBJ2-5

DNA: TGTGCCAGCAGCCGAGGGACTAGCGGGGGGACCGGGGAGCTGTTTTTT
CDR3: CASSRGTSGGTGELFF
length: 16
V: TRBV4-2
D: TRBD2
size: .
J: TRBJ2-2